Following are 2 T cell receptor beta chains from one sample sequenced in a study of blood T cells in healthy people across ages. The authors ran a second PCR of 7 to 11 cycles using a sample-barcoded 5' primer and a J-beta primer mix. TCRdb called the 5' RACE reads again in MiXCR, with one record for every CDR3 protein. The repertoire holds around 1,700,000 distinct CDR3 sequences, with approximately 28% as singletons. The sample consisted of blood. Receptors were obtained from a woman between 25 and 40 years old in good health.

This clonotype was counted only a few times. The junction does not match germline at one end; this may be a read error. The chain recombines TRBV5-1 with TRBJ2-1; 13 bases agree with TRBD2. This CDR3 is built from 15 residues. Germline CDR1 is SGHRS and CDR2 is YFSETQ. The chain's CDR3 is CASSSGLAGEGEQFF. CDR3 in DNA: TGTGCCAGCAGCTCAGGACTAGCGGGAGAGGGTGAGCAGTTCTTC.

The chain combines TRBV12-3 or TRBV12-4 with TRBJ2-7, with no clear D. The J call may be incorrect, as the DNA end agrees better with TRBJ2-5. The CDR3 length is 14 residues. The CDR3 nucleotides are TGTGCCAGCAGTTTCACTTCCACCGGGGAGACCCAGTACTTC. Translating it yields CASSFTSTGETQYF.